This T cell receptor (beta chain) was captured by sequencing in a study of CD8 T cells in ankylosing spondylitis. TCRdb fed the 5' RACE reads into MiXCR, producing one record per CDR3 protein. The sample holds about 400,000 distinct CDR3 sequences, approximately 22% seen once. The germline V gene has CDR1 SGHRS and CDR2 YFSETQ. V lost 4 bases and J 0 bases, leaving 11 bases between the germline ends. The CDR3 runs to 14 residues. Material: blood, either unsorted or a sorted T cell fraction (not recorded which). The TCR was taken from a male donor with ankylosing spondylitis or in good health (not recorded which). The J gene is TRBJ2-7, the V gene TRBV5-1; D is ambiguous. This CDR3 is CASSPVAVSYEQYF. The CDR3 DNA sequence: TGCGCCAGCAGCCCGGTTGCGGTCTCCTACGAGCAGTACTTC.